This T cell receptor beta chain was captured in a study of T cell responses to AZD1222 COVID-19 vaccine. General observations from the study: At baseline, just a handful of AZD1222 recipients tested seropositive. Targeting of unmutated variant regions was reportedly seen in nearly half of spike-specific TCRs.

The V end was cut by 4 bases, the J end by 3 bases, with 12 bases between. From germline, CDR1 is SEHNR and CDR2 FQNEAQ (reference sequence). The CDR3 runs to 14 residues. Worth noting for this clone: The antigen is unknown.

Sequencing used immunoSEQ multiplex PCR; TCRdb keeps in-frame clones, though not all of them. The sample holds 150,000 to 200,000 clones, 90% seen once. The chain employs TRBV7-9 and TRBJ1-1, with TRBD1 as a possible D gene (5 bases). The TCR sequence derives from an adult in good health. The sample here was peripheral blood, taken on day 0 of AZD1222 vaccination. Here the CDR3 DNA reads TGTGCCAGCAGCTCCCTGGGGGGGGACACTGAAGCTTTCTTT. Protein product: CASSSLGGDTEAFF.